This T cell receptor beta chain was sequenced in a study of blood T cell repertoires in COVID-19. Assay: immunoSEQ multiplex PCR; the TCRdb copy retains only in-frame clones and omits some. This table has a few hundred thousand clones, approximately 78% appearing once. This CDR3 is 13 amino acids long. V was cut by 6 bases and J by 5 bases, with 13 bases left in between. The chain is built from TRBV12-3 or TRBV12-4 and TRBJ1-1; no definite D call. Sequences were obtained from peripheral blood. This sequence was found in a woman older than 75 with COVID-19, enrolled during active disease. The CDR3 coding sequence is TGTGCCAGCAGACCGTCGGCGGCAACTGAAGCTTTCTTT. Amino acid sequence: CASRPSAATEAFF.